This T cell receptor beta chain is from a study of T cell repertoires in cytomegalovirus infection. Background on the study: Public TCR beta signatures were indicative of both CMV infection and a matching HLA type. Whole-study results and caveats: HLA-C-restricted CMV-specific TCR beta clonotypes prevailed in the ex vivo response. Pooled public TCR beta family frequency picked out CMV carriers with the relevant HLA.

This clonotype was counted between two and nine times. As yet, its antigen is unknown. TCRdb fed the reads into MiXCR, producing one record per CDR3 protein. The profile shows 630,000 or so distinct CDR3 sequences, 24% of them singletons. The sample taken for sequencing was CD8+ T cells from PBMCs. The sequence was obtained from a human donor in good health (CMV status not recorded). Some clones in this sample may be carry-over from other donors' samples.

CDR3 bases: TGTGCCAGCAAGCCGGGACAGGGGGCGCGCAATGAGCAGTTCTTC. This encodes CASKPGQGARNEQFF. V and J are TRBV6-1 and TRBJ2-1; 12 positions match TRBD1. V trimming: 7 bases; J trimming: 6 bases; junction bases outside the gene matches: 7. From germline, CDR1 is MNHNS and CDR2 SASEGT. The CDR3 runs 15 residues.